The entry below gives a single T cell receptor (beta chain) sequence along with its context. The CDR3 has 13 amino acids. The trim removed 6 bases at V and 9 bases at J, leaving 8 bases unmatched. Germline-derived CDR1 and CDR2 are SGHAT and FQDESV (reference sequence). The sample is drawn from a study of blood T cell repertoires in COVID-19. Study as a whole: Samples of COVID-19 (acute and convalescent) were obtained from the United States, Italy and Spain. Sample material is recorded as cDNA or gDNA derived from T cells, B-cell-depleted T cells, or PBMCs.

Study processing details: Nucleated cell number was recorded as an estimate derived from reference gene primer amplification. Data came from immunoSEQ multiplex PCR; TCRdb stores just in-frame clones and leaves some out. The V and J calls and clone size come from that table; D and trimming were worked out from the DNA. The sample has tens of thousands of clones, 75% to 85% seen once. The sample taken for sequencing was peripheral blood. This receptor was taken from a man between 60 and 75 years old with acute or convalescent COVID-19. The rearrangement links TRBV11-1 to TRBJ2-1; 7 bases are a match to TRBD1. The DNA of the CDR3 is TGTGCCAGCAGAGACAGGGTTAGGGGTGAGCAGTTCTTC. Amino acids: CASRDRVRGEQFF.